These T cell receptor beta chains were read from a single sample in a study of T cell responses to AZD1222 COVID-19 vaccine. Only in-frame clones appear in the TCRdb table, and some are missing; sequencing was by immunoSEQ multiplex PCR. The data contain about 61,000 clones, roughly 90% of them singletons. Sequencing was performed on peripheral blood, taken on day 0 of AZD1222 vaccination. The receptors come from an adult in good health. Each CDR3 is given with its conserved first and last residue. D genes are given only for firm matches. Where a row states a size, it is once, few, many or the class of an expanded clone; other rows omit it.

j_call: TRBJ1-1; v_call: TRBV6-2/TRBV6-3; clone_size: .; d_call: .; cdr3_nt: TGTGCCAGCAGTTACTCCATACGACCGACTGAAGCTTTCTTT; cdr3_aa: CASSYSIRPTEAFF
j_call: TRBJ2-2; v_call: TRBV7-9; clone_size: .; d_call: .; cdr3_nt: TGTGCCAGCAACCTGGGGGAGTCGAACACCGGGGAGCTGTTTTTT; cdr3_aa: CASNLGESNTGELFF
j_call: TRBJ2-2; v_call: TRBV19; clone_size: .; d_call: TRBD1; cdr3_nt: TGTGCCAGTATAAGGGGGCCCACCGGGGAGCTGTTTTTT; cdr3_aa: CASIRGPTGELFF
j_call: TRBJ2-3; v_call: TRBV19; clone_size: .; d_call: .; cdr3_nt: TGTGCCAGTAGTATAACGGCCCGAGATACGCAGTATTTT; cdr3_aa: CASSITARDTQYF
j_call: TRBJ2-1; v_call: TRBV13; clone_size: .; d_call: TRBD1; cdr3_nt: TGTGCCAGCAGCCCAGAGGGACAGGGAAGACCCTACAATGAGCAGTTCTTC; cdr3_aa: CASSPEGQGRPYNEQFF
j_call: TRBJ2-7; v_call: TRBV25-1; clone_size: once; d_call: .; cdr3_nt: TGTGCCAGCAGTGGGACGGCAATTAGCGAGCAGTACTTC; cdr3_aa: CASSGTAISEQYF
j_call: TRBJ2-1; v_call: TRBV5-1; clone_size: .; d_call: .; cdr3_nt: TGCGCCAGCAGCCCGTCCCATCCCTTGGATGAGCAGTTCTTC; cdr3_aa: CASSPSHPLDEQFF
j_call: TRBJ1-3; v_call: TRBV4-1; clone_size: .; d_call: .; cdr3_nt: TGCGCCAGCAGCCAAGGAGGCCTCTCTGGAAACACCATATATTTT; cdr3_aa: CASSQGGLSGNTIYF
j_call: TRBJ2-1; v_call: TRBV6-5; clone_size: .; d_call: TRBD2; cdr3_nt: TGTGCCAGCAGTAAGCTAGCGGGGGGGCAAAATGAGCAGTTCTTC; cdr3_aa: CASSKLAGGQNEQFF
j_call: TRBJ1-2; v_call: TRBV27; clone_size: .; d_call: .; cdr3_nt: TGTGCCAGCAGTCTCCTCGGGGAGGGCCAGGGCTACACCTTC; cdr3_aa: CASSLLGEGQGYTF
j_call: TRBJ2-7; v_call: TRBV5-6; clone_size: .; d_call: TRBD1; cdr3_nt: TGTGCCAGCAGCTCTGGAGGGACAGGAATACTTCTCGAGCAGTACTTC; cdr3_aa: CASSSGGTGILLEQYF
j_call: TRBJ2-2; v_call: TRBV6-7; clone_size: .; d_call: .; cdr3_nt: TGTGCCAGCAGACAAAGTCGACTTCAGGCCGACACCGGGGAGCTGTTTTTT; cdr3_aa: CASRQSRLQADTGELFF
j_call: TRBJ1-2; v_call: TRBV18; clone_size: .; d_call: .; cdr3_nt: TGTGCCAGCTCACGAAGCCAGGGCGATGGCTACACCTTC; cdr3_aa: CASSRSQGDGYTF
j_call: TRBJ2-5; v_call: TRBV4-1; clone_size: .; d_call: TRBD2; cdr3_nt: TGCGCCAGCAGCCAAGCGTCTGCGGGGGGCCCCCAAGAGACCCAGTACTTC; cdr3_aa: CASSQASAGGPQETQYF
j_call: TRBJ2-1; v_call: TRBV5-1; clone_size: once; d_call: .; cdr3_nt: TGCGCCAGCAGCTTCCAACGGGGGGCCTCCAATGAGCAGTTCTTC; cdr3_aa: CASSFQRGASNEQFF
j_call: TRBJ1-4; v_call: TRBV28; clone_size: .; d_call: .; cdr3_nt: TGTGCCAGCAGTTACGCAGGGACAACTAATGAAAAACTGTTTTTT; cdr3_aa: CASSYAGTTNEKLFF
j_call: TRBJ1-2; v_call: TRBV5-6; clone_size: .; d_call: .; cdr3_nt: TGTGCCAGCAGCATCAGGGTTAGCGATGGCTACACCTTC; cdr3_aa: CASSIRVSDGYTF
j_call: TRBJ1-3; v_call: TRBV11-2; clone_size: .; d_call: .; cdr3_nt: TGTGCCAGCAGCTTAGATCGTGGAAACACCATATATTTT; cdr3_aa: CASSLDRGNTIYF
j_call: TRBJ2-1; v_call: TRBV7-2; clone_size: .; d_call: TRBD2; cdr3_nt: TGTGCCAGCAGCTTTCCTAGCGGGGTTAATGAGCAGTTCTTC; cdr3_aa: CASSFPSGVNEQFF
j_call: TRBJ2-1; v_call: TRBV5-5; clone_size: .; d_call: .; cdr3_nt: TGTGCCAGCAGCCCGGACAGCTACAATGAGCAGTTCTTC; cdr3_aa: CASSPDSYNEQFF
j_call: TRBJ2-7; v_call: TRBV6-5; clone_size: .; d_call: .; cdr3_nt: TGTGCCAGCAGTTCCCCCGGCTTAACACGCTCCTACGAGCAGTACTTC; cdr3_aa: CASSSPGLTRSYEQYF
j_call: TRBJ2-5; v_call: TRBV27; clone_size: .; d_call: TRBD1; cdr3_nt: TGTGCCAGCAGTTCCGACAGGGGCTATGGCCAAGAGACCCAGTACTTC; cdr3_aa: CASSSDRGYGQETQYF
j_call: TRBJ2-3; v_call: TRBV5-1; clone_size: once; d_call: TRBD2; cdr3_nt: TGCGCCAGCAGCTCCCCCCGCGGGGGGGCAGATACGCAGTATTTT; cdr3_aa: CASSSPRGGADTQYF
j_call: TRBJ1-6; v_call: TRBV7-8; clone_size: .; d_call: .; cdr3_nt: TGTGCCAGCAGCTTGGGCAACCGGGGCATTAATTCACCCCTCCACTTT; cdr3_aa: CASSLGNRGINSPLHF
j_call: TRBJ1-4; v_call: TRBV27; clone_size: .; d_call: .; cdr3_nt: TGTGCCAGCAGTCCCGACAGTATTGGGGAAAAACTGTTTTTT; cdr3_aa: CASSPDSIGEKLFF
j_call: TRBJ1-1; v_call: TRBV28; clone_size: .; d_call: .; cdr3_nt: TGTGCCAGCAGTTTGGAGGGCGTAGTCCTCACTGAAGCTTTCTTT; cdr3_aa: CASSLEGVVLTEAFF
j_call: TRBJ1-1; v_call: TRBV5-4; clone_size: .; d_call: TRBD1; cdr3_nt: TGTGCCAGCAGCTTGGCCGGGACAGGGGGCACTGAAGCTTTCTTT; cdr3_aa: CASSLAGTGGTEAFF
j_call: TRBJ1-5; v_call: TRBV19; clone_size: .; d_call: .; cdr3_nt: TGTGCCAGTAGTATAGTGCCAGGGGGCAATCAGCCCCAGCATTTT; cdr3_aa: CASSIVPGGNQPQHF
j_call: TRBJ1-2; v_call: TRBV2; clone_size: .; d_call: .; cdr3_nt: TGTGCCAGCAGTGAACAGGGTGGCTATGGCTACACCTTC; cdr3_aa: CASSEQGGYGYTF
j_call: TRBJ1-2; v_call: TRBV5-6; clone_size: .; d_call: TRBD1; cdr3_nt: TGTGCCAGCACCCTTCTCCAGGGGGCTACTCGTGGCTACACCTTC; cdr3_aa: CASTLLQGATRGYTF
j_call: TRBJ1-1; v_call: TRBV19; clone_size: .; d_call: .; cdr3_nt: TGTGCCAGTACCCCACAGGTATTGAACACTGAAGCTTTCTTT; cdr3_aa: CASTPQVLNTEAFF
j_call: TRBJ1-1; v_call: TRBV7-9; clone_size: .; d_call: TRBD1; cdr3_nt: TGTGCCAGCAGCTTGACAGGGCCCACTGAAGCTTTCTTT; cdr3_aa: CASSLTGPTEAFF
j_call: TRBJ1-2; v_call: TRBV7-8; clone_size: .; d_call: .; cdr3_nt: TGTGCCAGCAGCCCCCCCGCCGGGGCAGATAACTATGGCTACACCTTC; cdr3_aa: CASSPPAGADNYGYTF
j_call: TRBJ1-6; v_call: TRBV18; clone_size: .; d_call: .; cdr3_nt: TGTGCCAGCTCTCTCGACGGGGGGCTGGTTAATTCACCCCTCCACTTT; cdr3_aa: CASSLDGGLVNSPLHF
j_call: TRBJ2-7; v_call: TRBV28; clone_size: .; d_call: TRBD1; cdr3_nt: TGTGCCAGCAGTCCGGGACAGGGGAGCTCCTACGAGCAGTACTTC; cdr3_aa: CASSPGQGSSYEQYF
j_call: TRBJ1-1; v_call: TRBV27; clone_size: .; d_call: TRBD1; cdr3_nt: TGTGCCAGCAGCCGGACAGGGTGGAACACTGAAGCTTTCTTT; cdr3_aa: CASSRTGWNTEAFF
j_call: TRBJ1-2; v_call: TRBV3-1/TRBV3-2; clone_size: .; d_call: .; cdr3_nt: TGTGCCAGCAGCCAAGCTAACAGGGAGTATGGCTACACCTTC; cdr3_aa: CASSQANREYGYTF
j_call: TRBJ1-5; v_call: TRBV6-1; clone_size: .; d_call: TRBD1; cdr3_nt: TGTGCCAGCAGTGAAGGGCGACAGGGCTGGCAGCCCCAGCATTTT; cdr3_aa: CASSEGRQGWQPQHF
j_call: TRBJ1-4; v_call: TRBV7-9; clone_size: .; d_call: .; cdr3_nt: TGTGCCAGCAGCAAACAGGGAACTACTAATGAAAAACTGTTTTTT; cdr3_aa: CASSKQGTTNEKLFF
j_call: TRBJ1-6; v_call: TRBV6-2/TRBV6-3; clone_size: .; d_call: .; cdr3_nt: TGTGCCAGCAGCCCGGGCCTCTTGGGATCACCCCTCCACTTT; cdr3_aa: CASSPGLLGSPLHF